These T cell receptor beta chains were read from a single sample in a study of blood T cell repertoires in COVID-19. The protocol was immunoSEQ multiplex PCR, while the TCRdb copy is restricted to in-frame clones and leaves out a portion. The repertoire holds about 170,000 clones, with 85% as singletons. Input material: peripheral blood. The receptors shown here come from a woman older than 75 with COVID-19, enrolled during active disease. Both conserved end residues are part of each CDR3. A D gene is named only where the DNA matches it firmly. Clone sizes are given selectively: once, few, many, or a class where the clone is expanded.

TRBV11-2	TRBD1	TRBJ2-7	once	CASSPVGGPSYEQYF	TGTGCCAGCAGCCCAGTAGGGGGCCCCTCCTACGAGCAGTACTTC
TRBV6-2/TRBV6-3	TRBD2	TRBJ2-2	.	CASSYPTSGRWFYAGELFF	TGTGCCAGCAGTTACCCGACTAGCGGGAGGTGGTTCTATGCCGGGGAGCTGTTTTTT
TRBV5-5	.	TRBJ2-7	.	CASSSLRGATYEQYF	TGTGCCAGCAGCTCTCTCAGGGGGGCTACCTACGAGCAGTACTTC
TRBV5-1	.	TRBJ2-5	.	CASTGLRGETQYF	TGCGCCAGCACCGGGCTTCGGGGAGAGACCCAGTACTTC
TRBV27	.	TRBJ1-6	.	CASSFSDSYSPLHF	TGTGCCAGCAGTTTCTCAGACTCCTATTCACCCCTCCACTTT
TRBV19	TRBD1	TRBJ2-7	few	CASAGGRPYEQYF	TGTGCCAGTGCAGGGGGCAGGCCATACGAGCAGTACTTC
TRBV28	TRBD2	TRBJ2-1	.	CASSLKLGLALEQFF	TGTGCCAGCAGTTTAAAACTGGGACTAGCCCTTGAGCAGTTCTTC
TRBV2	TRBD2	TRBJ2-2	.	CASNGGGNTGELFF	TGTGCCAGCAACGGGGGGGGAAACACCGGGGAGCTGTTTTTT
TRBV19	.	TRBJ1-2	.	CASSPLGQLPGDGYTF	TGTGCCAGTAGTCCCCTCGGACAGCTCCCCGGGGATGGCTACACCTTC
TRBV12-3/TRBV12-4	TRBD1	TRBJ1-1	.	CASSQQGSTEAFF	TGTGCCAGCAGTCAACAGGGGTCCACTGAAGCTTTCTTT
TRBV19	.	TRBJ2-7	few	CASSIRDNSYEQYF	TGTGCCAGTAGTATTAGGGACAACTCCTACGAGCAGTACTTC
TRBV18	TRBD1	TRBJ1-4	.	CASSSRDRGPTTNEKLFF	TGTGCCAGCTCGTCCCGGGACAGGGGACCAACAACTAATGAAAAACTGTTTTTT
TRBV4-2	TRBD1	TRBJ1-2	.	CASSQGSRQGGYGYTF	TGTGCCAGCAGCCAGGGATCTAGACAGGGTGGTTATGGCTACACCTTC
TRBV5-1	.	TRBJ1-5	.	CASSLGGHGNQPQHF	TGCGCCAGCAGCTTAGGCGGCCATGGCAATCAGCCCCAGCATTTT
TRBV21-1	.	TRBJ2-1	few	CASQRRDRGPPVRFCVNEQFF	TGTGCCAGCCAGAGGCGGGACAGGGGCCCCCCAGTAAGATTTTGTGTCAATGAGCAGTTCTTC
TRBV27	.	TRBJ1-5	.	CASSFSTGQPQHF	TGTGCCAGCAGTTTTTCCACGGGTCAGCCCCAGCATTTT
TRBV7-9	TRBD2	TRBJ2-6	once	CASSLGWDYSSGANVLTF	TGTGCCAGCAGCTTAGGCTGGGACTACTCCTCTGGGGCCAACGTCCTGACTTTC
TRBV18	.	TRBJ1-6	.	CASSIGAVSSYNSPLHF	TGTGCCAGCTCGATAGGGGCAGTAAGCTCCTATAATTCACCCCTCCACTTT
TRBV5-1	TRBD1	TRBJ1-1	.	CASSQGENTEAFF	TGCGCCAGCAGTCAGGGGGAAAACACTGAAGCTTTCTTT
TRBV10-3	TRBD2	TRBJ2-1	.	CAISERASGNEQFF	TGTGCCATCAGTGAACGGGCTAGCGGGAATGAGCAGTTCTTC
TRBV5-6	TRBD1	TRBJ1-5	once	CASSLDRGVNQPQHF	TGTGCCAGCAGCTTGGACAGGGGAGTCAATCAGCCCCAGCATTTT
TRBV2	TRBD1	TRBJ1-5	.	CASSAGTGGSQPQHF	TGTGCCAGCAGCGCCGGGACAGGGGGCAGTCAGCCCCAGCATTTT
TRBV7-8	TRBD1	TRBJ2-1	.	CASSLQGQGVAEQFF	TGTGCCAGCAGCCTTCAGGGACAGGGGGTTGCTGAGCAGTTCTTC
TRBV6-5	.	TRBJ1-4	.	CASRTGQLNEKLFF	TGTGCCAGCAGAACCGGACAGCTTAATGAAAAACTGTTTTTT
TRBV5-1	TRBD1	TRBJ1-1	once	CASSLGQGGDTEAFF	TGCGCCAGCAGCTTGGGACAGGGTGGAGACACTGAAGCTTTCTTT
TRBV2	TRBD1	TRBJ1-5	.	CASSLQGRRQPQHF	TGTGCCAGCAGCCTACAGGGGCGGAGGCAGCCCCAGCATTTT